The clone carrying this T cell receptor (beta chain) has at least ten counts. The antigen is not known. The CDR3 has 11 residues. Trimming took off 6 bases at V and 11 bases at J, with 11 bases between the two ends. CDR1 SNHLY and CDR2 FYNNEI come from the germline V gene. Expressed TCRB transcripts were sequenced after all isolated RNA was converted to cDNA. The table came from immunoSEQ multiplex PCR; TCRdb's copy has only in-frame clones and leaves some out. The sample lists 130,000 to 150,000 clones, approximately 13% occurring once. This record comes from a study of beta chain features in type 1 diabetes. Study-wide results and caveats: TCRB CDR3s were moderately but significantly shorter in Type 1 diabetes patients in all four CD4+ subsets.

The TCR originated in a man between 18 and 29 years old with type 1 diabetes. The sequenced sample consisted of central memory CD4+ T cells from blood. The V and J genes are TRBV2 and TRBJ2-4, with no clear D. The CDR3 coding sequence is TGTGCCAGCAGCCCCGAAATTTTTCAGTACTTC. Translated, it gives CASSPEIFQYF.